This T cell receptor (beta chain) was retrieved from a study of blood T cell repertoires in COVID-19. Study-wide background: The origin of the acute and convalescent COVID-19 samples was the United States, Italy and Spain. T cells, B-cell-depleted T cells, or PBMCs provided the cDNA or gDNA that served as material.

Symptom resolution, clearance, or two negative PCRs marked the recovered donors of Cohort 3. Authors' analysis steps: Nucleated cell number was recorded as an estimate derived from reference gene primer amplification. The data were produced by immunoSEQ multiplex PCR, yet TCRdb's version contains in-frame clones alone and is incomplete. V and J calls and clone size follow that table, whereas D and trimming were derived from the DNA. The table includes under 350,000 clones, under 90% detected once. This CDR3 region has 15 residues. Trimming removed 0 bases from V and 5 bases from J; junction bases left unmatched: 4. CDR1 is SGHRS, CDR2 YFSETQ, per germline.

The chain employs TRBV5-1 and TRBJ2-3; 9 bases fit TRBD1. The receptor comes from a woman aged 40 to 55 who had recovered from COVID-19. Sequencing was carried out using PBMCs or T cells enriched from blood (not recorded which). CDR3 amino acids: CASSLGQGDGDTQYF. DNA for the CDR3: TGCGCCAGCAGCTTGGGACAGGGGGACGGAGATACGCAGTATTTT.